Listed below are T cell receptor beta chains from one sample, sequenced in a study of neurological immune-mediated disorders. TCRdb called the 5' RACE reads again in MiXCR, with one record for every CDR3 protein. The data hold 40,000 to 50,000 distinct CDR3 sequences, with 2.5% observed a single time. Sequenced material: PBMCs. These receptors were taken from a young man with multiple sclerosis. The CDR3 runs from the conserved cysteine through the conserved F or W. The D gene is left open where the match is weak. A clone size is listed for some rows: how often the clone was seen (once, few, many), or a class if it is expanded.

v_call	j_call	d_call	clone_size	cdr3_nt	cdr3_aa
TRBV20-1	TRBJ2-1	NA	medium-sized	TGCAGTGCTAGAGACGACACGGACGAGGTCATAGCCCAAATGGATGAGCAGTTCTTC	CSARDDTDEVIAQMDEQFF
TRBV10-3	TRBJ2-1	TRBD2	many	TGTGCCATCAGCGGAGGGACTAGCGGGAACTACAATGAGCAGTTCTTC	CAISGGTSGNYNEQFF
TRBV7-2	TRBJ2-5	TRBD2	many	TGTGCCAGCAGCTTAGAGAAGGGACTAGCGGGAGGGCGGGAGACCCAGTACTTC	CASSLEKGLAGGRETQYF
TRBV20-1	TRBJ2-5	TRBD2	many	TGCAGTGCTAGAGATCAACGCGGTAGCGGGGGGGCATTGAAGACCCAGTACTTC	CSARDQRGSGGALKTQYF
TRBV7-7	TRBJ1-3	NA	many	TGTGCCAGCAGACTTGAGTGGGGGTTTGTAAACACCATATATTTT	CASRLEWGFVNTIYF
TRBV20-1	TRBJ2-7	TRBD1	many	TGCAGTGCGAGGGGACAGAGCTCCTACGAGCAGTACTTC	CSARGQSSYEQYF
TRBV12-3/TRBV12-4	TRBJ2-5	TRBD2	few	TGTGCCAGCAGTCCCACTAGCGGCGTATACCAAGAGACCCAGTACTTC	CASSPTSGVYQETQYF
TRBV6-5	TRBJ2-7	TRBD1	many	TGTGCCAGCAGTCAGGGACAGGCAGTCGAGCAGTACTTC	CASSQGQAVEQYF
TRBV4-1	TRBJ1-5	NA	many	TGCGCCAGCAGCCAGGACCGTAGCAATCAGCCCCAGCATTTT	CASSQDRSNQPQHF
TRBV20-1	TRBJ2-1	TRBD1	many	TGCAGTGCTAGGGGGACAGGGGGCGGTGAGCAGTTCTTC	CSARGTGGGEQFF
TRBV20-1	TRBJ2-5	NA	many	TGCAGTGCTAGTGACCCGCAGACCCAGTACTTC	CSASDPQTQYF
TRBV12-3/TRBV12-4	TRBJ1-2	NA	many	TGTGCCAGCAGTCCGCTAGAGTTCAACTATGGCTACACCTTC	CASSPLEFNYGYTF
TRBV20-1	TRBJ2-1	TRBD2	many	TGCAGTGCGTTGCCTAGCGGGAGGACCAATGAGCAGTTCTTC	CSALPSGRTNEQFF
TRBV12-3/TRBV12-4	TRBJ1-6	TRBD1	many	TGTGCCAGCAGTTCGCAGGGGGGATATTCACCCCTCCACTTT	CASSSQGGYSPLHF
TRBV5-1	TRBJ2-2	NA	many	TGCGCCAGCAGCAGGGGGATGGCCGACACCGGGGAGCTGTTTTTT	CASSRGMADTGELFF
TRBV27	TRBJ2-1	NA	many	TGTGCCAGCAGTTTGGTCAGCAGCAATGAGCAGTTCTTC	CASSLVSSNEQFF
TRBV10-3	TRBJ2-1	TRBD2	many	TGTGCCATCAGTGATGGAATGGAGCTAGCGGGGGGCTACAATGAGCAGTTCTTC	CAISDGMELAGGYNEQFF
TRBV25-1	TRBJ2-3	NA	many	TGTGCCAGCAGTGAACAGTCTCGAGATACGCAGTATTTT	CASSEQSRDTQYF
TRBV6-6	TRBJ2-1	TRBD2	many	TGTGCCATACGGAATAGCGGGACCGACAATGAGCAGTTCTTC	CAIRNSGTDNEQFF
TRBV5-1	TRBJ1-1	NA	many	TGCGCCAGCAGCTCACGGCCTGGGAGCACTGAAGCTTTCTTT	CASSSRPGSTEAFF
TRBV20-1	TRBJ2-3	NA	many	TGCAGTGGACTAGTCACAGATACGCAGTATTTT	CSGLVTDTQYF
TRBV27	TRBJ1-5	NA	many	TGTGCCAGCGGTCAGGGGCCGTATAGCAATCAGCCCCAGCATTTT	CASGQGPYSNQPQHF
TRBV7-8	TRBJ1-1	NA	many	TGTGCCAGCAGCTTAAATGAGAACACTGAAGCTTTCTTT	CASSLNENTEAFF
TRBV29-1	TRBJ2-3	NA	many	TGCAGCGTGCGCACAGATACGCAGTATTTT	CSVRTDTQYF
TRBV20-1	TRBJ2-7	TRBD2	many	TGCAGTGCTAGAGATTGGAGCGGGAGGAACGAGCAGTACTTC	CSARDWSGRNEQYF
TRBV7-9	TRBJ2-5	NA	NA	TGTGCCAGCAGCTCTCAGGGAGAGACCCAGTACTTC	CASSSQGETQYF
TRBV4-2	TRBJ2-7	NA	many	TGTGCCAGCAGCCAAGATCTGAATCACGGTATGAGTACCTCCTACGAGCAGTACTTC	CASSQDLNHGMSTSYEQYF
TRBV5-1	TRBJ1-1	NA	many	TGCGCCAGCAGCTTGTCAGGAAATATGAACACTGAAGCTTTCTTT	CASSLSGNMNTEAFF
TRBV20-1	TRBJ2-5	NA	many	TGCAGTGCCGGGACTAATCAGGGGGAGACCCAGTACTTC	CSAGTNQGETQYF
TRBV25-1	TRBJ2-7	NA	many	TGTGCCACCTACTCCTACGAGCAGTACTTC	CATYSYEQYF
TRBV5-1	TRBJ2-3	TRBD1	many	TGCGCCAGCAGCGGGCTAGGAGGGACAGGTACAGATACGCAGTATTTT	CASSGLGGTGTDTQYF
TRBV25-1	TRBJ1-6	NA	NA	TGTGCCAGCGGAGAGACAGTCTTGCCCCTCCACTTT	CASGETVLPLHF
TRBV20-1	TRBJ2-3	NA	many	TGCAGTGCTAGAATCCCCGATACGCAGTATTTT	CSARIPDTQYF
TRBV21-1	TRBJ2-7	NA	few	TGTGCCAGCAGCAAAGCTACTAGCGGGTTGAAAGAGCAGTACTTC	CASSKATSGLKEQYF
TRBV25-1	TRBJ2-2	NA	many	TGTGCCAGCAGTGTACAAAGAGACACCGGGGAGCTGTTTTTT	CASSVQRDTGELFF
TRBV28	TRBJ2-3	TRBD2	NA	TGTGCCAGCAGCCCCGGGGGGAGCGGAGATATACAGTATTTT	CASSPGGSGDIQYF
TRBV7-2	TRBJ2-1	NA	many	TGTGCCAGCAGCTTAGATAGGCAGGGCAATGAGCAGTTCTTC	CASSLDRQGNEQFF
TRBV15	TRBJ1-1	TRBD1	many	TGTGCCACCAGCAGAGCCGGACAGGGTAAAACTGAAGCTTTCTTT	CATSRAGQGKTEAFF
TRBV15	TRBJ2-1	TRBD1	many	TGTGCCACCAGCAAAACAACAGGGGTGGGAAACAATGAGCAGTTCTTC	CATSKTTGVGNNEQFF
TRBV28	TRBJ2-1	TRBD1	many	TGTGCCAGCAGTTTAGAGCAAGGGGGCCTTAATGAGCAGTTCTTC	CASSLEQGGLNEQFF
TRBV6-2/TRBV6-3	TRBJ2-5	TRBD1	many	TGTGCCAGCAGTTACCCCGGACAGGGCCAAGAGACCCAGTACTTC	CASSYPGQGQETQYF
TRBV7-2	TRBJ2-7	TRBD1	many	TGTGCCAGCAGCTTAGGAGTCGGGACAGGGTCTTACGAGCAGTACTTC	CASSLGVGTGSYEQYF
TRBV7-3	TRBJ2-6	NA	NA	TGTGCCAGCAGCTTTTTAGGGGCCAACGTCCTGACTTTC	CASSFLGANVLTF
TRBV13	TRBJ2-7	NA	NA	TGTGCCAGCAGCACCCGTTCTAGCGACTCCTACGAGCAGTACTTC	CASSTRSSDSYEQYF
TRBV12-3/TRBV12-4	TRBJ2-3	NA	many	TGTGCCAGCCGGTTACGGGAGAACACAGATACGCAGTATTTT	CASRLRENTDTQYF
TRBV20-1	TRBJ2-1	NA	once	TGCAGTGCTCTAGACAGGGGAGGGGATGAGCAGTTCTTC	CSALDRGGDEQFF
TRBV12-3/TRBV12-4	TRBJ2-2	TRBD1	many	TGTGCCAGCAGTAGAGGGACAGGGGGTGACACCGGGGAGCTGTTTTTT	CASSRGTGGDTGELFF
TRBV20-1	TRBJ2-4	NA	many	TGCAGTGCTAGAGAAGTCCCCTCCAAAAACATTCAGTACTTC	CSAREVPSKNIQYF
TRBV6-5	TRBJ2-1	TRBD2	few	TGTGCCAGCAGCCGATTCCTAGCGGGAGTTAAGATTGAGCAGTTCTTC	CASSRFLAGVKIEQFF
TRBV6-2/TRBV6-3	TRBJ2-5	TRBD2	few	TGTGCCAGCAGTTCTCTCAGACTAGCGGGAGCCCCTCGGCAAGAGACCCAGTACTTC	CASSSLRLAGAPRQETQYF
TRBV12-3/TRBV12-4	TRBJ2-3	TRBD2	many	TGTGCCAGCAGTGTAGCGGGAACTCGCACAGATACGCAGTATTTT	CASSVAGTRTDTQYF
TRBV28	TRBJ2-1	NA	few	TGTGCCAGCAGTTTGTCCGGCTTTGGGTTAACGGGCAATGAGCAGTTCTTC	CASSLSGFGLTGNEQFF
TRBV12-3/TRBV12-4	TRBJ1-1	NA	many	TGTGCCAGCATGGGATCTATGAACACTGAAGCTTTCTTT	CASMGSMNTEAFF
TRBV5-1	TRBJ2-7	NA	many	TGCGCCAGCAGGTCGGACTTGTGGAGTTACGAGCAGTACTTC	CASRSDLWSYEQYF
TRBV7-3	TRBJ2-5	TRBD2	NA	TGTGCCAGCAGCCCGACGGGACTAGCGGGAGGAGAGACCCAGTACTTC	CASSPTGLAGGETQYF